The entry below gives a single T cell receptor beta chain sequence along with its context. The CDR3 sequence is 18 residues long. The germline CDR1 and CDR2 sequences are LGHNA and YSLEER. Trimming took off 0 bases at V and 0 bases at J, with 12 bases between the two ends. TCRdb independently ran MiXCR on the 5' RACE reads; one entry per CDR3 protein. The data contain under 450,000 distinct CDR3 sequences, 14% of them seen just once; the ten biggest clones take up roughly 22%. The data were taken from a study of T-cell memory formation after mild COVID-19. Background on the study: TCR clusters largely stayed donor specific.

Sequenced material: PBMCs or a T cell subset sorted from them (not recorded which). This receptor was obtained from a man between 18 and 35 years old who had mild COVID-19 (a few samples of this study predate the infection). Cell type and time point are not known. The chain couples TRBV4-3 to TRBJ2-6; unclear D gene. CDR3 loop: CASSQEARRTSGANVLTF. The CDR3 nucleotides are TGCGCCAGCAGCCAAGAAGCCAGACGGACCTCTGGGGCCAACGTCCTGACTTTC.